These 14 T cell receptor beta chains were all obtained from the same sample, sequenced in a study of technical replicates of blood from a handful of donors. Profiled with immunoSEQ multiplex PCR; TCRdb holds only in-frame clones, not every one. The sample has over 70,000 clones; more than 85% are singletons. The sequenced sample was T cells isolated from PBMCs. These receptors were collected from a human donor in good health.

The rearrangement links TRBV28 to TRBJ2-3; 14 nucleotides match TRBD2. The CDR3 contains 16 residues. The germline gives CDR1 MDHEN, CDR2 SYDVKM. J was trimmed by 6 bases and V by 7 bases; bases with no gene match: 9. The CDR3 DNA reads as TGTGCCAGCAAATCGACTAGCGGGAGGGGTTTCGATACGCAGTATTTT. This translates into CASKSTSGRGFDTQYF.

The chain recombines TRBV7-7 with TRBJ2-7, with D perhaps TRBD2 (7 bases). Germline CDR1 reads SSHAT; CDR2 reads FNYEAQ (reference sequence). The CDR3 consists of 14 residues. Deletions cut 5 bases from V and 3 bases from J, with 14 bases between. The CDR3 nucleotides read TGTGCCAGCAGCCCAAGAGGGGGGGTCTACGAGCAGTACTTC. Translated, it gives CASSPRGGVYEQYF.

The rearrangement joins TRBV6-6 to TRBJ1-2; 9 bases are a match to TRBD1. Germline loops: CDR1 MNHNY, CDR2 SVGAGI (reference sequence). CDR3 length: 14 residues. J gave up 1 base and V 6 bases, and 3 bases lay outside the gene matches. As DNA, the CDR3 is TGTGCCAGCAGCTGGGACAGGGATAACTATGGCTACACCTTC. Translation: CASSWDRDNYGYTF.

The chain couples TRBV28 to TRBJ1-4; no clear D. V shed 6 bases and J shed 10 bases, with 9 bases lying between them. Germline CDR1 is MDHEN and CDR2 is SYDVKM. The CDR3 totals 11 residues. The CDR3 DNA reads TGTGCCAGCAGCCTTGAGGGAAAACTGTTTTTT. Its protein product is CASSLEGKLFF.

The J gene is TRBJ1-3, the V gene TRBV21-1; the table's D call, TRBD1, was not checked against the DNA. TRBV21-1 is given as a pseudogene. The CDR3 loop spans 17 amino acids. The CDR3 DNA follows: TGTGCCAGCAGCAAAGAAGGGGGCCTCCCCTCTGGAAACACCATATATTTT. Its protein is CASSKEGGLPSGNTIYF.

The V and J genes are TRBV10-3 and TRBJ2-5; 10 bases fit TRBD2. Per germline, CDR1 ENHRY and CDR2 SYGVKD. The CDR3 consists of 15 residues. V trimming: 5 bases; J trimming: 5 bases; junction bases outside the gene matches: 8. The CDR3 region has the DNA TGTGCCATCAGTTTGAGCGGGAGGGCCCAGGAGACCCAGTACTTC. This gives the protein CAISLSGRAQETQYF.

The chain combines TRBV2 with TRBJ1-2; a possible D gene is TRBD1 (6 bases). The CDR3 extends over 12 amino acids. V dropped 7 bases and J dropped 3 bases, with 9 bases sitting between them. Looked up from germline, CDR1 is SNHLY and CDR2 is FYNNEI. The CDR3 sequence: CASTRTDYGYTF. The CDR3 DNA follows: TGTGCCAGCACCAGGACAGACTATGGCTACACCTTC.

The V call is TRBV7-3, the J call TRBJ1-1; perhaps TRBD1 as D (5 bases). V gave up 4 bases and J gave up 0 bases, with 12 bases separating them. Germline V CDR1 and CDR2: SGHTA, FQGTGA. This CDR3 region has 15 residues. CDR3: CASSSRGGLNTEAFF. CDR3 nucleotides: TGTGCCAGCAGCTCAAGGGGAGGGTTGAACACTGAAGCTTTCTTT.

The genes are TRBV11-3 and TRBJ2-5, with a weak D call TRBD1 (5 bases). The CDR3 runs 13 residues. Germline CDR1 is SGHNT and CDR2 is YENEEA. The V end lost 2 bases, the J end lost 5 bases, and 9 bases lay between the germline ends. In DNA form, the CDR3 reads TGTGCCAGCAGCTTAAGGGGCCAGGAGACCCAGTACTTC. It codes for CASSLRGQETQYF. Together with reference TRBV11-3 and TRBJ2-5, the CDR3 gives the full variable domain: EAGVVQSPRYKIIEKKQPVAFWCNPISGHNTLYWYLQNLGQGPELLIRYENEEAVDDSQLPKDRFSAERLKGVDSTLKIQPAELGDSAVYLCASSLRGQETQYFGPGTRLLVL.

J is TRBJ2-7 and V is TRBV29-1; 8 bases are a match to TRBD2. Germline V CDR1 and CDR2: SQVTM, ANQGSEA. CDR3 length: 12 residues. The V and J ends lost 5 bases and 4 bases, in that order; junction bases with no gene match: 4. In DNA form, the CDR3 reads TGCAGCGTTATTGCTAGCGGGTACGAGCAGTACTTC. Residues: CSVIASGYEQYF.

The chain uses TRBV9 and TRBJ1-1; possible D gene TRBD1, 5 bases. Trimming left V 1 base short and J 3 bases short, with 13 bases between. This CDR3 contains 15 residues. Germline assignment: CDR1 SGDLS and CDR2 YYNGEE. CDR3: CASSVSGGYDTEAFF. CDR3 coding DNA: TGTGCCAGCAGCGTATCGGGGGGATACGACACTGAAGCTTTCTTT.

The CDR3 region is CAWSSATKVRGTEAFF. The CDR3 nucleotides read TGTGCCTGGAGTTCCGCTACCAAGGTCCGGGGCACTGAAGCTTTCTTT. The rearrangement links TRBV30 to TRBJ1-1; no reliable D call. V lost 2 bases to trimming and J lost 4 bases, with 20 bases between them. The CDR3 covers 16 residues. Germline V CDR1 and CDR2: GTSNPN, SVGIG (reference sequence).

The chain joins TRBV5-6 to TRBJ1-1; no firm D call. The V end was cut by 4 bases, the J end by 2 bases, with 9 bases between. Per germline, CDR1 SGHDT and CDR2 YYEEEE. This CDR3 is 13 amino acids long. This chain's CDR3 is CASSPIENTEAFF. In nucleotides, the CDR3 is TGTGCCAGCAGCCCGATAGAAAACACTGAAGCTTTCTTT.

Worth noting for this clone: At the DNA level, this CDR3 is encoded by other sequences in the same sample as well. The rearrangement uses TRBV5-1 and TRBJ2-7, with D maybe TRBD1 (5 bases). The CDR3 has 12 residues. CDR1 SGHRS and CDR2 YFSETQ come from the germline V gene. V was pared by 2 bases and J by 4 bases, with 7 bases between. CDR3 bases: TGCGCCAGCAGCTTCTCAGGGTACGAGCAGTACTTC. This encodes CASSFSGYEQYF.